These 6 T cell receptor beta chains originate from one sample sequenced in a study of blood T cell repertoires in COVID-19. Method: immunoSEQ multiplex PCR; TCRdb's copy keeps in-frame clones and lacks some. The table includes about 220,000 clones, 82% detected once. The sample comprised PBMCs or T cells enriched from blood (not recorded which). These TCRs come from a woman aged 55 to 70 who had recovered from COVID-19.

The chain is built from TRBV6-5 and TRBJ2-7, with D maybe TRBD1 (6 bases). Per germline, CDR1 MNHEY and CDR2 SVGAGI. Trimming took 6 bases from V and 5 from J, leaving 17 bases between them. The CDR3 length is 14 residues. DNA of the CDR3: TGTGCCAGCAGCACCTTGACAGGCCGGGACGAGCAGTACTTC. It specifies CASSTLTGRDEQYF.

The chain recombines TRBV27 with TRBJ2-7; 9 nucleotides align to TRBD1. Germline CDR1 reads MNHEY; CDR2 reads SMNVEV (reference sequence). The CDR3 is 14 residues long. Unmatched junction bases numbered 4, after V lost 2 bases and J lost 5 bases. For the CDR3, the DNA is TGTGCCAGCAGTTTAATGGGACAGGGAGACGAGCAGTACTTC. It is translated as CASSLMGQGDEQYF.

The chain carries TRBV6-2 or TRBV6-3 and TRBJ2-1; no reliable D call. The CDR3 covers 11 residues. Germline V gene data show CDR1 as MNHEY and CDR2 as SVGEGT. The V end lost 2 bases, the J end lost 8 bases, and 4 bases lay between the germline ends. The CDR3 sequence is CASSYIDEQFF. In nucleotides, the CDR3 is TGTGCCAGCAGTTACATAGATGAGCAGTTCTTC.

The chain recombines TRBV5-1 with TRBJ2-1, with D perhaps matching TRBD2 (6 bases). CDR1 is SGHRS, CDR2 YFSETQ, per germline. Between the trimmed V and J ends, which lost 0 bases and 6 bases, there was a span of 13 bases. The CDR3 runs 15 residues. The CDR3 DNA reads TGCGCCAGCAGCTTGGGCGGGGCAGAGGGCAATGAGCAGTTCTTC. It is translated as CASSLGGAEGNEQFF.

DNA for the CDR3: TGTGCCAGCAGCCATACCCCATCGACAGGGGGAACGACCGGGGAGCTGTTTTTT. Amino acid sequence: CASSHTPSTGGTTGELFF. This sequence joins TRBV3-1 (or the pseudogene TRBV3-2) and TRBJ2-2; 9 bases agree with TRBD1. V gave up 3 bases and J gave up 5 bases; unmatched junction bases: 13. Germline CDR1 reads LGHDT; CDR2 reads YNNKEL (reference sequence). This CDR3 region has 18 residues.

The rearrangement joins TRBV7-9 to TRBJ2-3, with D maybe TRBD2 (6 bases). Trimming left V 1 base short and J 9 bases short, with 17 bases between. The CDR3 totals 15 residues. The germline V gene encodes CDR1 SEHNR and CDR2 FQNEAQ (reference sequence). Written as DNA, the CDR3 is TGTGCCAGCAGCTTAGTTGGGACTGCTTCGGGGACGCAGTATTTT. Its translation: CASSLVGTASGTQYF.